This TCR beta chain appears in the sequencing data of a study of B cell selection in AIRE deficiency. Study-wide findings and caveats: Shared Treg sequences had shorter CDR3s, biased toward rearrangements with few non-templated insertions.

CD4+CD127+ cells were sorted as the conventional CD4 T cells. The CDR3 has 16 amino acids. CDR1 SGHAT and CDR2 FQNNGV come from the germline V gene. With 1 base clipped from V and 6 bases from J, the junction kept 6 bases outside the gene matches. Here immunoSEQ multiplex PCR was the method, and the copy in TCRdb shows in-frame clones only, minus some. The sample yields about 24,000 clones, about 96% seen once. In the case of this clone: The target antigen is unknown.

This receptor was taken from a human donor in good health. The V call is TRBV11-2, the J call TRBJ1-5, with 10 bases lining up with TRBD1. Material: CD4+CD127+ conventional T cells sorted from PBMCs. Here the CDR3 reads CASSLGDRGRGQPQHF. CDR3 nucleotides: TGTGCCAGCAGCTTAGGGGACAGGGGAAGGGGTCAGCCCCAGCATTTT.